The 10 T cell receptor beta chains below come from one sample, sequenced in a study of CD8+ T cells in alopecia areata. Extraction and reverse transcription of RNA yielded cDNA as the sequencing template. The data were produced by immunoSEQ multiplex PCR, yet TCRdb's version contains in-frame clones alone and is incomplete. This table holds 170,000 or so clones, around 63% found once. Specimen: CD4+ T cells sorted from blood, collected at week 0. The receptors were sampled from a human donor with alopecia areata.

The V gene is TRBV29-1, the J gene TRBJ1-2; a possible D gene is TRBD1 (6 bases). Germline V gene sequence: CDR1 SQVTM, CDR2 ANQGSEA. The CDR3 length is 12 residues. Trimming left V 7 bases short and J 2 bases short, with 11 bases between. The CDR3, as DNA: TGCAGCGCCGGACAGTCGAACTATGGCTACACCTTC. It is translated as CSAGQSNYGYTF. Variable domain in full (rest from reference TRBV29-1 and TRBJ1-2): SAVISQKPSRDICQRGTSLTIQCQVDSQVTMMFWYRQQPGQSLTLIATANQGSEATYESGFVIDKFPISRPNLTFSTLTVSNMSPEDSSIYLCSAGQSNYGYTFGSGTRLTVV.

This chain joins TRBV4-3 and TRBJ1-6; D remains ambiguous. Germline V gives CDR1 LGHNA, CDR2 YSLEER. The V end was cut by 4 bases, the J end by 7 bases, with 14 bases between. CDR3 size: 15 residues. CDR3 amino acids: CASSPHEGLNSPLHF. In nucleotides, the CDR3 is TGCGCCAGCAGCCCCCATGAAGGACTCAATTCACCCCTCCACTTT.

This clone was seen only a few times. This chain connects TRBV2 to TRBJ1-6; D gene uncertain. Per the germline V gene, CDR1 is SNHLY and CDR2 is FYNNEI. Trimming took 4 bases from V and 10 from J, leaving 20 bases between them. This CDR3 is 16 amino acids long. The chain's CDR3 is CASSVEYPSFGSPLHF. CDR3 coding DNA: TGTGCCAGCAGTGTCGAGTACCCATCCTTCGGATCACCCCTCCACTTT.

This rearrangement joins TRBV6-1 to TRBJ1-5, with 7 bases identical to TRBD1. Germline V CDR1 and CDR2: MNHNS, SASEGT. The V segment lost 6 bases and the J segment 10 bases; nucleotides outside the gene matches: 12. CDR3 length equals 14 residues. The CDR3 protein is CASSPPGQQLPQHF. Written as DNA, the CDR3 is TGTGCCAGCAGCCCACCGGGACAGCAACTTCCCCAGCATTTT.

This clone was detected once. This sequence joins TRBV12-5 and TRBJ2-3; D might be TRBD2 (6 bases). This CDR3 is built from 14 residues. CDR1 is LGHNT and CDR2 is FRNRAP in the germline V gene. V was pared by 5 bases and J by 5 bases, with 14 bases between. The CDR3 protein is CASGVGLDIDTQYF. For the CDR3, the DNA is TGTGCTAGTGGTGTGGGACTTGACATAGATACGCAGTATTTT.

There are a few counts of this clone. The chain is built from TRBV12-5 and TRBJ2-7, with no clear D. The CDR3 has 12 residues. Trimming stripped 7 bases from V and 6 bases from J, with 13 bases between. Germline loops: CDR1 LGHNT, CDR2 FRNRAP. As DNA, the CDR3 is TGTGCTAGTGCCGCAACCTATGGCGAGCAGTACTTC. Translating gives CASAATYGEQYF.

The V gene is TRBV7-2, the J gene TRBJ2-5, with 8 positions matching TRBD2. The CDR3 runs to 13 residues. Losses at the gene ends were 6 bases for V and 7 bases for J; bases not matched to a gene: 7. Germline values: CDR1 SGHTA, CDR2 FQGNSA. The CDR3 loop reads CASRISGGGTQYF. DNA for the CDR3: TGTGCCAGCAGGATAAGCGGGGGTGGGACCCAGTACTTC.

The chain links TRBV9 to TRBJ2-7; 10 bases are shared with TRBD2. This CDR3 spans 14 amino acids. The trim removed 1 base at V and 4 bases at J, leaving 2 bases unmatched. Germline values: CDR1 SGDLS, CDR2 YYNGEE. The CDR3 DNA reads as TGTGCCAGCAGCGTAAGTAGCGGGGGGTACGAGCAGTACTTC. It codes for CASSVSSGGYEQYF.

This chain joins TRBV5-1 and TRBJ1-4, with D perhaps TRBD1 (6 bases). The CDR3 has 15 residues. Germline V gene data show CDR1 as SGHRS and CDR2 as YFSETQ. Trimming cost V 3 bases and J 8 bases, with 17 bases left between them. The CDR3 loop is CASSSGGQTGEKLFF. The CDR3 nucleotides read TGCGCCAGCAGCTCTGGAGGACAGACAGGCGAAAAACTGTTTTTT.

The CDR3 DNA is TGTGCCTGGATGAGGACTAGCGGGGGGGCGCCAGATACGCAGTATTTT. Its translation: CAWMRTSGGAPDTQYF. The J gene is TRBJ2-3, the V gene TRBV30; 15 bases are a match to TRBD2. The junction had 6 bases not matched to a gene; V was cut back by 4 bases and J by 4 bases. The CDR3 covers 16 residues. CDR1 and CDR2 (germline): GTSNPN, SVGIG (reference sequence).